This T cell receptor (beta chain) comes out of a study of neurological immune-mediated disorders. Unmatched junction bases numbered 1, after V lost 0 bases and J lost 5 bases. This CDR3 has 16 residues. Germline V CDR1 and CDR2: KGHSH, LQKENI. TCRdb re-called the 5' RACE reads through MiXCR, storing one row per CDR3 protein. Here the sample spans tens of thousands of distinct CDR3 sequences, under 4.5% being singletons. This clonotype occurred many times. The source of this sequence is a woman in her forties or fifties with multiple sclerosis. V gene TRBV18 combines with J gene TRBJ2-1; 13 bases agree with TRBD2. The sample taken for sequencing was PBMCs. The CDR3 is CASSPPTSGGNNEQFF. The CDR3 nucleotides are TGTGCCAGCTCACCACCGACTAGCGGGGGGAACAATGAGCAGTTCTTC.